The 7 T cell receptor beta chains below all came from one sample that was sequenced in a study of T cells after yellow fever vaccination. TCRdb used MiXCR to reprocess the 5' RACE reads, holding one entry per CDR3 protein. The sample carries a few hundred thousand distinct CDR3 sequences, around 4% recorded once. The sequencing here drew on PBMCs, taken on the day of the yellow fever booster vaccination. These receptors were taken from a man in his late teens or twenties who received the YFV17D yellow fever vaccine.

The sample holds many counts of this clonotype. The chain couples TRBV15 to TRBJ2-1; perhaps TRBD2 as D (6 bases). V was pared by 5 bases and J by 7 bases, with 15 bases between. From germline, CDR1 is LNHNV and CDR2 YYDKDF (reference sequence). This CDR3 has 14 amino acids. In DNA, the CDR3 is TGTGCCACCAGCGGGGACTCCGGTGGGAATGAGCAGTTCTTC. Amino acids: CATSGDSGGNEQFF.

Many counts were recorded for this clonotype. The CDR3 DNA reads TGTGCCAGCAGCTCACCTAGCGGGGGGCCTCTCACAGATACGCAGTATTTT. It yields the protein CASSSPSGGPLTDTQYF. The genes are TRBV7-2 and TRBJ2-3, with TRBD2 matching 11 bases. The germline gives CDR1 SGHTA, CDR2 FQGNSA. CDR3 length equals 17 residues. Trimming took 4 bases from V and 2 from J; bases not matched to a gene: 8.

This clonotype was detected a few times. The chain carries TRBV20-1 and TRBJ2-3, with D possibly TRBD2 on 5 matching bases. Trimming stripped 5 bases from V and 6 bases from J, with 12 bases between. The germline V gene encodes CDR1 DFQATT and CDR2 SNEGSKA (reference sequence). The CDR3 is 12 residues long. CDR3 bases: TGCAGTGCTCCCGGACCGGGGGATACGCAGTATTTT. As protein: CSAPGPGDTQYF.

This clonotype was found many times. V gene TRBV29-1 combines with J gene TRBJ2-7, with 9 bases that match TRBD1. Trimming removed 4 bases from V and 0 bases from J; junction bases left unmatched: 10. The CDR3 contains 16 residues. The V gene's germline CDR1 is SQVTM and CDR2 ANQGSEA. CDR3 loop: CSVVIWGTGSSYEQYF. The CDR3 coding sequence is TGCAGCGTTGTAATCTGGGGGACAGGGAGCTCCTACGAGCAGTACTTC.

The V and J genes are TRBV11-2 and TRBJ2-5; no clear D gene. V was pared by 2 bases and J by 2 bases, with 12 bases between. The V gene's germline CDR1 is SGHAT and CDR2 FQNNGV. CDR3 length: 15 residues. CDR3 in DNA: TGTGCCAGCAGCTTAACTGGAACAGAGCAAGAGACCCAGTACTTC. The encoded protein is CASSLTGTEQETQYF.

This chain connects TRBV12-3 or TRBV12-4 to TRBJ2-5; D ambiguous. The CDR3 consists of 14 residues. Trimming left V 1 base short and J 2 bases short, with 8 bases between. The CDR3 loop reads CASSLGRPQETQYF. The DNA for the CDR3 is TGTGCCAGCAGTTTAGGACGACCGCAAGAGACCCAGTACTTC.

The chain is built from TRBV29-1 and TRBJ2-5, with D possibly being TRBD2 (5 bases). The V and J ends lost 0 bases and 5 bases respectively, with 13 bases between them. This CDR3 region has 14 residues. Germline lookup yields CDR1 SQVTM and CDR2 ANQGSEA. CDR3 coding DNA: TGCAGCGTTGAAGAGACCAAGGGCGGGGAGACCCAGTACTTC. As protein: CSVEETKGGETQYF.